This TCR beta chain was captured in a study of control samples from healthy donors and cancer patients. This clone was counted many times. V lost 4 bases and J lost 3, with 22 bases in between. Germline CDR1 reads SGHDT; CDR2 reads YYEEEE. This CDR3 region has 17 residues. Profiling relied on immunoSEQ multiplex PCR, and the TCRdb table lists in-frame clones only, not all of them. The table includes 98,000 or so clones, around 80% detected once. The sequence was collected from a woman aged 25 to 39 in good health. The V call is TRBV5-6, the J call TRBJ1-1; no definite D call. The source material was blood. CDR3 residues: CASSALNILGRDTEAFF. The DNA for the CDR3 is TGTGCCAGCAGCGCACTTAACATTCTGGGTCGGGACACTGAAGCTTTCTTT.